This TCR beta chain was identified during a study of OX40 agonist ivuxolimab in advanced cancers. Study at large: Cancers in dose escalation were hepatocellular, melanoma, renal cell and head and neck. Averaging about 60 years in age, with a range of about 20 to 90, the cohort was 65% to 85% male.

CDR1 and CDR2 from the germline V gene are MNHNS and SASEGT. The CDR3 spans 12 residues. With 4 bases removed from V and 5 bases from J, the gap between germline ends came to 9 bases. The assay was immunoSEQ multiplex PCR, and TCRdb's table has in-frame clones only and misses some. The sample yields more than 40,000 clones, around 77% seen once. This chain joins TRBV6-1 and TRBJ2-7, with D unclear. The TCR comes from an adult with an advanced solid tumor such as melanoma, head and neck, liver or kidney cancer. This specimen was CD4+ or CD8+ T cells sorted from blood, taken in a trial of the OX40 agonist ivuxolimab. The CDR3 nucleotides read TGTGCCAGCAGTGGGGGTAAGCACGAGCAGTACTTC. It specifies CASSGGKHEQYF.